Listed below are T cell receptor beta chains from one sample, sequenced in a study of identical twins. TCRdb recomputed calls from the 5' RACE reads with MiXCR, one row per CDR3 protein. Here the sample spans about 530,000 distinct CDR3 sequences, about 22% being singletons. In addition, the sample was reused for a study of yellow fever vaccine responses in identical twins.

What was sequenced was CD4+ T cells sorted from blood. These receptors were obtained from a woman aged 18-30 years in good health. The CDR3 runs from the conserved cysteine through the conserved F or W. The D gene is left open where the match is weak. Clone size, where shown, is once, few, many, or a class for clones that have expanded.

d_gene	v_gene	abundance	j_gene	CDR3nt	CDR3aa
NA	TRBV2	NA	TRBJ1-6	TGTGCCAGCAGTGAAGCCTCGCCTTATAATTCACCCCTCCACTTT	CASSEASPYNSPLHF
NA	TRBV5-6	NA	TRBJ1-1	TGTGCCAGCAGCGTGAAGATGAACCAGAACACTGAAGCTTTCTTT	CASSVKMNQNTEAFF
NA	TRBV12-3/TRBV12-4	few	TRBJ1-1	TGTGCCAGCAGGCCGGGGCCTGACACTGAAGCTTTCTTT	CASRPGPDTEAFF
TRBD1	TRBV3-1	few	TRBJ2-2	TGTGCCAGCAGCCAATTGGGACAGGGGTTGACCGGGGAGCTGTTTTTT	CASSQLGQGLTGELFF
NA	TRBV7-8	few	TRBJ1-1	TGTGCCAGCAGCTTAGGGTACAGCTTGAACACTGAAGCTTTCTTT	CASSLGYSLNTEAFF
NA	TRBV11-1	NA	TRBJ2-7	TGTGCCAGCAGCTTAGCGGGTGTAGGTGACAGGAGTTCCTACGAGCAGTACTTC	CASSLAGVGDRSSYEQYF
NA	TRBV6-5	few	TRBJ2-2	TGTGCCAGCAGTTACTCTCCCCGGGGCGGGGAGCTGTTTTTT	CASSYSPRGGELFF
NA	TRBV7-6	NA	TRBJ2-1	TGTGCCAGCAGCTCACCGCGTTACTTAGCTGGCGGGGAGGCTTACAATGAGCAGTTCTTC	CASSSPRYLAGGEAYNEQFF
TRBD2	TRBV29-1	once	TRBJ2-3	TGCAGCGTTGAAGGGGGGACTAGCGGGAGAGGGGCAGATACGCAGTATTTT	CSVEGGTSGRGADTQYF
TRBD2	TRBV6-1	NA	TRBJ2-3	TGTGCCAGCAGTGACCGACTAGCGGGAGGGCGGGATACGCAGTATTTT	CASSDRLAGGRDTQYF
TRBD2	TRBV6-5	many	TRBJ2-2	TGTGCCAGCAGTTACTCTAGCGGGAGCACCGGGGAGCTGTTTTTT	CASSYSSGSTGELFF
NA	TRBV3-1	NA	TRBJ2-3	TGTGCCAGCAGCCAGGGTCGGTTGGATACGCAGTATTTT	CASSQGRLDTQYF
TRBD2	TRBV10-1	NA	TRBJ2-3	TGCGCCAGCATTACCCTTAGCGGGAGAGCAGATACGCAGTATTTT	CASITLSGRADTQYF
NA	TRBV12-3/TRBV12-4	NA	TRBJ2-3	TGTGCCAGCAGTTTATTTTCCCATGCGGATACAGATACGCAGTATTTT	CASSLFSHADTDTQYF
NA	TRBV4-1	NA	TRBJ2-7	TGCGCCAGCAGCCAAGGACAGGTTGCCTCCTACGAGCAGTACTTC	CASSQGQVASYEQYF
TRBD2	TRBV11-2	NA	TRBJ2-1	TGTGCCAGCAGCTCCCGACTCAGCGGGGGTTACAATGAGCAGTTCTTC	CASSSRLSGGYNEQFF
TRBD2	TRBV7-6	NA	TRBJ2-2	TGTGCCAGCACTTCCGCGGGGACTAGCGCGAACACCGGGGAGCTGTTTTTT	CASTSAGTSANTGELFF
NA	TRBV12-3/TRBV12-4	NA	TRBJ2-1	TGTGCCAGCAGCGGGAGATCCAACAATGAGCAGTTCTTC	CASSGRSNNEQFF
NA	TRBV10-3	NA	TRBJ2-3	TGTGCCATCCAAGGCCCCACGCCCACAGATACGCAGTATTTT	CAIQGPTPTDTQYF
NA	TRBV25-1	NA	TRBJ1-1	TGTGCCAGCAGTGACAAGGGGGGCACTGAAGCTTTCTTT	CASSDKGGTEAFF
TRBD1	TRBV29-1	few	TRBJ1-5	TGCAGCGTAGCCGGACAGGTCAATCAGCCCCAGCATTTT	CSVAGQVNQPQHF
TRBD2	TRBV29-1	many	TRBJ2-1	TGCAGCGTTTTGAACCCGCTAGCGGGAGCCTTCTCCCATTTCTTC	CSVLNPLAGAFSHFF
NA	TRBV10-1	many	TRBJ2-5	TGCGCCAGCAGTGAGTCGCATCCCCGGGAGACCCAGTACTTC	CASSESHPRETQYF
NA	TRBV24-1	few	TRBJ2-2	TGTGCCGCAGCGGAACATTCGAACACCGGGGAGCTGTTTTTT	CAAAEHSNTGELFF
NA	TRBV9	NA	TRBJ1-2	TGTGCCAGCAGCCCGGGGAGGGGCGTAATTAAGGACTATGGCTACACCTTC	CASSPGRGVIKDYGYTF
TRBD1	TRBV28	NA	TRBJ2-5	TGTGCCAGCAGGGGACAGGGGCCGGGGGAGACCCAGTACTTC	CASRGQGPGETQYF
NA	TRBV2	NA	TRBJ2-6	TGTGCCAGCACCGTGGACATGTCTGGGGCCAACGTCCTGACTTTC	CASTVDMSGANVLTF
NA	TRBV9	NA	TRBJ2-5	TGTGCCAGCAGCGTATCTGCGGACTGGGAGACCCAGTACTTC	CASSVSADWETQYF
TRBD1	TRBV29-1	few	TRBJ2-1	TGCAGCGTTGTACCGGGACAGCCATACAATGAGCAGTTCTTC	CSVVPGQPYNEQFF
NA	TRBV15	few	TRBJ2-3	TGTGCCACCAGCAGTGGCGGTCAGACTATCACAGATACGCAGTATTTT	CATSSGGQTITDTQYF
TRBD2	TRBV3-1	NA	TRBJ2-2	TGTGCCAGCAGCCAAAGGCTAGCGGGAGGCTTTTTCGGGGAGCTGTTTTTT	CASSQRLAGGFFGELFF
NA	TRBV5-1	few	TRBJ2-7	TGCGCCAGCAGGAGAGACTACGAGCAGTACTTC	CASRRDYEQYF
NA	TRBV21-1	few	TRBJ2-2	TGTGCCAGCAGCAAGTTCCGGGACAGGGAATCCGCCGGGGAGCTGTTTTTT	CASSKFRDRESAGELFF
NA	TRBV9	NA	TRBJ2-2	TGTGCCAGCAGCGTAGCGGCTACCTTGAACACCGGGGAGCTGTTTTTT	CASSVAATLNTGELFF
NA	TRBV7-6	NA	TRBJ2-3	TGTGCCAGCAGCCACCGAAGCTCCGATACGCAGTATTTT	CASSHRSSDTQYF
NA	TRBV7-9	NA	TRBJ2-3	TGTGCCAGCAGCTTGGGACTCGGGGACACAGATACGCAGTATTTT	CASSLGLGDTDTQYF
TRBD1	TRBV11-2	NA	TRBJ1-1	TGTGCCAGCGGCCCCGGGACAGGGGCCATGAACACTGAAGCTTTCTTT	CASGPGTGAMNTEAFF
NA	TRBV7-2	few	TRBJ2-5	TGTGCCAGCAGCAAGCAGGTATACCAAGAGACCCAGTACTTC	CASSKQVYQETQYF
NA	TRBV2	NA	TRBJ2-1	TGTGCCAGCAGCATTGGACTTTATAATGAGCAGTTCTTC	CASSIGLYNEQFF
NA	TRBV27	few	TRBJ2-1	TGTGCCAGCAGTCTGATGGCAGGGGCGAACAATGAGCAGTTCTTC	CASSLMAGANNEQFF
NA	TRBV7-8	NA	TRBJ2-5	TGTGCCAGCAGCTTAGTTTGGGGTACGGAGACCCAGTACTTC	CASSLVWGTETQYF
NA	TRBV27	few	TRBJ2-2	TGTGCCAGCAGTTTAAACCCCTTTAACGGCGGGGAGCTGTTTTTT	CASSLNPFNGGELFF
NA	TRBV5-1	many	TRBJ2-4	TGCGCCAGCAGCTTGGTGCCGCTAGCCAAAAACATTCAGTACTTC	CASSLVPLAKNIQYF
TRBD1	TRBV10-3	many	TRBJ2-6	TGTGCCATCAGTGATCCGGGACAGGGGGGATTTCTCTCTGGGGCCAACGTCCTGACTTTC	CAISDPGQGGFLSGANVLTF
TRBD1	TRBV3-1	many	TRBJ1-1	TGCGCCAGCAGCCAGGGACAGATGAACACTGAAGCTTTCTTT	CASSQGQMNTEAFF
NA	TRBV4-2	NA	TRBJ2-3	TGTGCCAGCAGCCAAGATTGGTCTAGTGGCACAGATACGCAGTATTTT	CASSQDWSSGTDTQYF
TRBD1	TRBV5-6	NA	TRBJ1-2	TGTGCCAGCAGCCCTACCGTGGAACAGGGGCCAACTAACTATGGCTACACCTTC	CASSPTVEQGPTNYGYTF